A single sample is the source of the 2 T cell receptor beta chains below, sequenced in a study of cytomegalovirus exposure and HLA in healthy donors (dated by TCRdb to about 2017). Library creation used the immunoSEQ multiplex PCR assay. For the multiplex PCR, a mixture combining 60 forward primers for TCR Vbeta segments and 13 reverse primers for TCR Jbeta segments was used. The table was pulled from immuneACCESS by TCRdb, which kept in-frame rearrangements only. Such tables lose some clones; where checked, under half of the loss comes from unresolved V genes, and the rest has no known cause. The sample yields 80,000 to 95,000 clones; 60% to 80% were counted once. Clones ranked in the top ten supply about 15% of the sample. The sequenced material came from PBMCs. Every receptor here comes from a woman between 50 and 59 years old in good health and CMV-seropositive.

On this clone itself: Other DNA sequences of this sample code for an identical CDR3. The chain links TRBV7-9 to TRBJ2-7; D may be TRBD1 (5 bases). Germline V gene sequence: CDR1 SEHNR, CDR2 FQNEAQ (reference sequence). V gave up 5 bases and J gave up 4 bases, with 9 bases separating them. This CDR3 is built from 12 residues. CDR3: CASSLQGYEQYF. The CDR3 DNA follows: TGTGCCAGCAGCCTCCAGGGATACGAGCAGTACTTC.

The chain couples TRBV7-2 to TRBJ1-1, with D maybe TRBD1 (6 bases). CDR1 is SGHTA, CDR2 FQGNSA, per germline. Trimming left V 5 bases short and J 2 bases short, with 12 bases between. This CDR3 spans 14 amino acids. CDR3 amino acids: CASSLQGPNTEAFF. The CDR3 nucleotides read TGTGCCAGCAGCCTACAGGGACCTAACACTGAAGCTTTCTTT.